This passage covers 18 T cell receptor beta chains from one sample sequenced in a study of CD8 T cells in ankylosing spondylitis. Notes on the study in general: One TCR beta motif, made up of roughly 8 highly homologous variants, appeared characteristic of ankylosing spondylitis blood.

The antigens these receptors bind are not known. TCRdb processed the 5' RACE reads anew with MiXCR; each CDR3 protein has one entry. This table has hundreds of thousands of distinct CDR3 sequences, roughly 10% appearing once. The material sequenced was blood, either unsorted or a sorted T cell fraction (not recorded which). The receptors derive from a male donor with ankylosing spondylitis.

This chain connects TRBV20-1 to TRBJ2-7; tentatively, D is TRBD2 (5 bases). CDR3 size: 14 residues. The germline gives CDR1 DFQATT, CDR2 SNEGSKA (reference sequence). Trimming left V 5 bases short and J 2 bases short, with 16 bases between. Here the CDR3 reads CSAPTRMRAYEQYF. CDR3 nucleotides: TGCAGTGCTCCCACCAGGATGAGGGCCTACGAGCAGTACTTC.

V is TRBV12-3 or TRBV12-4 and J is TRBJ2-7; D call uncertain. Trimming took 3 bases from V and 3 from J, leaving 12 bases between them. CDR3 length: 14 residues. The DNA of the CDR3 is TGTGCCAGCAGTTTCCGGGCGGTCCGCTACGAGCAGTACTTC. Protein sequence: CASSFRAVRYEQYF.

This clonotype was seen repeatedly, ten times or more. The genes are TRBV4-3 and TRBJ2-3; no clear D gene. V dropped 1 base and J dropped 4 bases, with 9 bases sitting between them. The CDR3 spans 14 residues. CDR1 is LGHNA and CDR2 is YSLEER in the germline V gene. DNA for the CDR3: TGCGCCAGCAGCCAAGGCAGAGCGCCAGATACGCAGTATTTT. Its translation is CASSQGRAPDTQYF.

A few counts support this clonotype. J is TRBJ1-2 and V is TRBV4-3, with D perhaps matching TRBD1 (6 bases). The V gene lost 0 bases and the J gene lost 2 bases, with 16 bases spanning the gap. The CDR3 spans 17 residues. CDR1 is LGHNA and CDR2 is YSLEER in the germline V gene. The CDR3 region has the DNA TGCGCCAGCAGCCAAGAAAGTCTGGGACAAATCAACTATGGCTACACCTTC. It is translated as CASSQESLGQINYGYTF.

The chain is built from TRBV6-5 and TRBJ2-7; D is perhaps TRBD2 (5 bases). This CDR3 spans 16 amino acids. The V end lost 2 bases, the J end lost 3 bases, and 17 bases lay between the germline ends. CDR1 and CDR2 (germline): MNHEY, SVGAGI. The CDR3 spells CASSYTFGGSYYEQYF. CDR3 bases: TGTGCCAGCAGTTACACTTTTGGCGGGTCCTACTACGAGCAGTACTTC.

This clonotype was counted only a few times. The chain links TRBV11-3 to TRBJ2-1, with TRBD2 identical over 9 bases. This CDR3 spans 16 amino acids. Germline CDR1 reads SGHNT; CDR2 reads YENEEA. V gave up 4 bases and J gave up 2 bases; unmatched junction bases: 6. CDR3 protein: CASSSRLAEPYNEQFF. The DNA of the CDR3 is TGTGCCAGCAGCTCCCGACTAGCGGAACCCTACAATGAGCAGTTCTTC.

The chain uses TRBV24-1 and TRBJ1-1, with D maybe TRBD1 (5 bases). CDR1 is KGHDR, CDR2 SFDVKD, per germline. This CDR3 has 12 residues. V was cut by 3 bases and J by 8 bases, with 9 bases left in between. The CDR3 region is CATSDAGTEAFF. The CDR3 nucleotides read TGTGCCACCAGTGATGCCGGGACCGAAGCTTTCTTT.

This clonotype was seen a handful of times. The rearrangement joins TRBV27 to TRBJ2-3, with D perhaps TRBD2 (5 bases). The CDR3 covers 15 residues. Trimming cost V 1 base and J 6 bases, with 14 bases left between them. CDR1 and CDR2 (germline): MNHEY, SMNVEV (reference sequence). CDR3 in amino acids: CASSLWLRAGDTQYF. DNA of the CDR3: TGTGCCAGCAGTTTATGGTTGCGGGCCGGGGATACGCAGTATTTT.

This clonotype was counted many times. The DNA of the CDR3 is TGTGCCATCGACGGGCGCTCCCCGTCCGAGCAGTACTTC. This translates into CAIDGRSPSEQYF. J is TRBJ2-7 and V is TRBV10-3; no clear D. Germline V gene data show CDR1 as ENHRY and CDR2 as SYGVKD. This CDR3 comprises 13 residues. The V end was cut by 8 bases, the J end by 6 bases, with 17 bases between.

This clonotype was observed a handful of times. The chain is built from TRBV5-1 and TRBJ1-4; D is possibly TRBD1 (5 bases). V lost 0 bases and J lost 7, with 10 bases in between. This CDR3 is 14 amino acids long. Germline V gene data show CDR1 as SGHRS and CDR2 as YFSETQ. CDR3 residues: CASSLEGKGEKLFF. CDR3 sequence (DNA): TGCGCCAGCAGCTTGGAGGGGAAGGGTGAAAAACTGTTTTTT.

The genes are TRBV6-1 and TRBJ2-3; D unclear. The germline V and J ends were trimmed by 6 bases and 1 base, with 8 bases remaining between them. The CDR3 covers 13 residues. CDR1 MNHNS and CDR2 SASEGT come from the germline V gene. For the CDR3, the DNA is TGTGCCAGCAGGGCGGTTGGCACAGATACGCAGTATTTT. It yields the protein CASRAVGTDTQYF.

The chain carries TRBV9 and TRBJ2-3; D is uncertain. Germline V gene data show CDR1 as SGDLS and CDR2 as YYNGEE. Deletions cut 1 base from V and 4 bases from J, with 10 bases between. The length of the CDR3 is 14 residues. CDR3 in amino acids: CASSVPPTADTQYF. The CDR3 DNA sequence: TGTGCCAGCAGCGTACCCCCGACCGCAGATACGCAGTATTTT. Using reference TRBV9 and TRBJ2-3 for the parts outside the CDR3, the full variable domain is DSGVTQTPKHLITATGQRVTLRCSPRSGDLSVYWYQQSLDQGLQFLIQYYNGEERAKGNILERFSAQQFPDLHSELNLSSLELGDSALYFCASSVPPTADTQYFGPGTRLTVL.

This clonotype was detected many times. The chain is built from TRBV6-1 and TRBJ1-4, with D possibly matching TRBD1 (5 bases). This CDR3 contains 14 residues. Germline values: CDR1 MNHNS, CDR2 SASEGT. The V end was cut by 9 bases, the J end by 5 bases, with 16 bases between. The CDR3 loop is CASSPGTENEKLFF. As DNA, the CDR3 is TGTGCCAGTTCCCCCGGGACGGAGAATGAAAAACTGTTTTTT.

This clonotype was seen a few times. The chain employs TRBV12-3 or TRBV12-4 and TRBJ1-5; D gene ambiguous. The CDR3 is 14 residues long. V was trimmed by 2 bases and J by 4 bases, leaving 9 bases between them. CDR3 sequence: CASSLNSLNQPQHF. Here the CDR3 DNA reads TGTGCCAGCAGTTTAAACAGTCTAAATCAGCCCCAGCATTTT.

The sample holds many counts of this clonotype. The chain has TRBV10-3 and TRBJ2-7; D is perhaps TRBD1 (5 bases). The length of the CDR3 is 13 residues. V shed 3 bases and J shed 3 bases, with 9 bases lying between them. CDR1 and CDR2 (germline): ENHRY, SYGVKD. The CDR3: CAISEGRDYEQYF. Here the CDR3 DNA reads TGTGCCATCAGTGAAGGCAGGGACTACGAGCAGTACTTC.

The chain recombines TRBV20-1 with TRBJ1-6; weak D call: TRBD1 (5 bases). The ends were cut back, 6 bases at V and 14 bases at J, with 20 bases in the middle. CDR1 DFQATT and CDR2 SNEGSKA come from the germline V gene (reference sequence). This CDR3 contains 13 residues. The DNA of the CDR3 is TGCAGTGCCGCCCGGGGAGGGGATGGAGCCCTCCACTTT. The encoded protein is CSAARGGDGALHF.

The V gene is TRBV6-7, the J gene TRBJ2-5; TRBD1 agrees at 8 bases. TRBV6-7 is given ORF status, its function remaining uncertain. Trimming cost V 8 bases and J 3 bases; bases outside gene matches: 11. The CDR3 runs to 15 residues. CDR3 amino acids: CASLDTGQGEETQYF. The CDR3 region has the DNA TGTGCCAGCCTCGACACTGGACAGGGTGAAGAGACCCAGTACTTC.

This clonotype was observed a handful of times. The V and J genes are TRBV25-1 and TRBJ2-1; 8 nucleotides align to TRBD1. The CDR3 spans 14 residues. The germline V gene encodes CDR1 MGHDK and CDR2 SYGVNS. The V gene end was trimmed by 7 bases and the J gene end by 5 bases; junction bases not matched to a gene: 7. CDR3 sequence (DNA): TGTGCCAGCACCACCGGGACAGGTAACAATGAGCAGTTCTTC. Residues: CASTTGTGNNEQFF.